This entry is about one T cell receptor (beta chain). Its cognate antigen is unknown. TCRdb's copy holds only in-frame clones and misses some; the assay was immunoSEQ multiplex PCR. In the table there are just under 80,000 clones, 90% to 95% of which are singletons. This entry belongs to a study of a mutant IDH1 vaccine in newly diagnosed glioma. Study information: Patients began vaccination 4-6 weeks after radiotherapy alone, or with temozolomide cycles. Treated patients comprised about 62% males and around 40% females, mean age roughly 37 years. Most had both radiotherapy and temozolomide beforehand; others had only one.

Germline V gene sequence: CDR1 GTSNPN, CDR2 SVGIG (reference sequence). V lost 3 bases and J 3 bases, leaving 8 bases between the germline ends. The CDR3 covers 13 residues. Time point in this sample: week 5, during vaccination. Doses of 300 ug of mutant IDH1 20-mer peptide were given with topical imiquimod. Astrocytomas found in donors were new, WHO grade 3 or 4, IDH1-mutant and ATRX-lost. The TCR originated in a woman between 45 and 65 years old with glioma. The gene calls are TRBV30 and TRBJ2-2; no reliable D call. The starting material was PBMCs, obtained from a glioma patient whose treatment included an IDH1 peptide vaccine. The CDR3 is CAWRVGYTGELFF. As DNA, the CDR3 is TGTGCCTGGAGAGTCGGGTACACCGGGGAGCTGTTTTTT.